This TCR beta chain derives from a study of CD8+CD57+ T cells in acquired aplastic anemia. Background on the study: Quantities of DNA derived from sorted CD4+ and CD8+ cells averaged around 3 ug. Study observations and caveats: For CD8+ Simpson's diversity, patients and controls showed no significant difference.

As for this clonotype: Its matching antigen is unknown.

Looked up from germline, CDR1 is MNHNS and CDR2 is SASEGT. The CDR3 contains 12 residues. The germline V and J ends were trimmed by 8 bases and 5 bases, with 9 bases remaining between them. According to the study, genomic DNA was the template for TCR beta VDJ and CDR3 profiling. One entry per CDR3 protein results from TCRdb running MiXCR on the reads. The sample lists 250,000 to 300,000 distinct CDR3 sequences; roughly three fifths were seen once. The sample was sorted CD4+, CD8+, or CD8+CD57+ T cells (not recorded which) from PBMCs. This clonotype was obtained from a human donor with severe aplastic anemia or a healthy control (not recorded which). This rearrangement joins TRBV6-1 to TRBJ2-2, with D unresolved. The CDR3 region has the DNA TGTGCCAGCCCCGGTGGTACCGGGGAGCTGTTTTTT. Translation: CASPGGTGELFF.